The 28 T cell receptor beta chains reported below all come from one sample, sequenced in a study of cytomegalovirus exposure and HLA in healthy donors. TCRdb's table, derived via immunoSEQ multiplex PCR, lists solely in-frame clones and lacks some. Altogether hundreds of thousands of clones are present, about 87% being singletons, with the ten largest covering around 2.6%. Sequences were obtained from PBMCs. Source of these receptors: a man aged 18 to 30 in good health and CMV-seronegative.

The genes are TRBV12-5 and TRBJ1-2, with 9 bases aligning to TRBD1. Trimming at V came to 1 base and at J to 7 bases, leaving 10 bases not matched to a gene. Germline lookup yields CDR1 LGHNT and CDR2 FRNRAP. The CDR3 length is 16 residues. Here the CDR3 DNA reads TGTGCTAGTGGTTTGGCACAAGGGGACAGGGCGGCTGGCTACACCTTC. Translated, it gives CASGLAQGDRAAGYTF.

The chain uses TRBV18 and TRBJ1-5, with 7 bases aligning to TRBD1. The junction had 5 bases not matched to a gene; V was cut back by 3 bases and J by 3 bases. The CDR3 is 15 amino acids. Germline assignment: CDR1 KGHSH and CDR2 LQKENI. Here the CDR3 DNA reads TGTGCCAGCTCACCGCTGGGACAGATCAATCAGCCCCAGCATTTT. Translating it yields CASSPLGQINQPQHF.

The genes are TRBV5-1 and TRBJ2-5, with TRBD1 identical over 9 bases. Unmatched junction bases numbered 10, after V lost 5 bases and J lost 5 bases. The CDR3 runs to 15 residues. Germline V gives CDR1 SGHRS, CDR2 YFSETQ. CDR3 sequence reads: CASSPDQQGAETQYF. The CDR3 DNA follows: TGCGCCAGCAGTCCCGACCAACAGGGGGCGGAGACCCAGTACTTC.

The chain has TRBV5-4 and TRBJ2-7, with TRBD1 identical over 7 bases. V lost 4 bases to trimming and J lost 6 bases; unmatched junction nucleotides: 10. The CDR3 spans 14 residues. Germline CDR1 reads SGHNT; CDR2 reads YYREEE (reference sequence). The CDR3 DNA is TGTGCCAGCAGCCACGATATTCCAGGGGGCGAGCAGTACTTC. This codes for CASSHDIPGGEQYF. Combining the CDR3 with reference TRBV5-4 and TRBJ2-7 gives the whole variable domain ETGVTQSPTHLIKTRGQQVTLRCSSQSGHNTVSWYQQALGQGPQFIFQYYREEENGRGNFPPRFSGLQFPNYSSELNVNALELDDSALYLCASSHDIPGGEQYFGPGTRLTVT.

This chain joins TRBV4-3 and TRBJ2-5; 13 bases are a match to TRBD2. V was clipped by 6 bases and J by 2 bases; unmatched bases: 6. CDR3 length: 16 residues. Per the germline V gene, CDR1 is LGHNA and CDR2 is YSLEER. CDR3 amino acids: CASSQGLAGLQETQYF. In nucleotides, the CDR3 is TGCGCCAGCAGTCAGGGACTAGCGGGGTTACAAGAGACCCAGTACTTC.

This CDR3 reads CASSPSPGLSYEQYF. The CDR3 DNA follows: TGTGCCAGCAGCCCTAGTCCGGGACTAAGCTACGAGCAGTACTTC. The genes are TRBV9 and TRBJ2-7; 7 nucleotides line up with TRBD2. Per germline, CDR1 SGDLS and CDR2 YYNGEE. V lost 4 bases to trimming and J lost 3 bases; unmatched junction nucleotides: 10. The CDR3 runs 15 residues.

This chain joins TRBV11-2 and TRBJ2-1, with 7 nucleotides matching TRBD2. V shed 4 bases and J 6 bases; nucleotides not matched to a gene: 9. Looked up from germline, CDR1 is SGHAT and CDR2 is FQNNGV. This CDR3 region has 15 residues. DNA of the CDR3: TGTGCCAGCAGCTCAGCCCCTAGCGGCGCCAATGAGCAGTTCTTC. It encodes CASSSAPSGANEQFF.

V gene TRBV7-2 combines with J gene TRBJ2-7; 10 bases fit TRBD2. V gave up 5 bases and J gave up 3 bases; unmatched junction bases: 10. Germline CDR1 is SGHTA and CDR2 is FQGNSA. The CDR3 covers 16 residues. The CDR3 loop is CASSTGASGSLYEQYF. The CDR3 nucleotides are TGTGCCAGCAGCACAGGGGCTAGCGGGAGTCTCTACGAGCAGTACTTC.

In its sample, this clone was seen once. The J gene is TRBJ2-4, the V gene TRBV29-1; 9 bases map to TRBD2. V gave up 7 bases and J gave up 12 bases; unmatched junction bases: 10. This CDR3 has 12 amino acids. Germline V CDR1 and CDR2: SQVTM, ANQGSEA. CDR3 residues: CSARLNSGSQYF. CDR3 coding DNA: TGCAGCGCCCGACTTAATAGCGGGAGTCAGTACTTC.

The genes are TRBV7-2 and TRBJ2-7; TRBD1 matches at 7 bases. Per germline, CDR1 SGHTA and CDR2 FQGNSA. Losses at the gene ends were 2 bases for V and 4 bases for J; bases not matched to a gene: 5. This CDR3 is 14 amino acids long. CDR3 region: CASSLMAGGYEQYF. CDR3 nucleotides: TGTGCCAGCAGCTTAATGGCAGGGGGATACGAGCAGTACTTC.

The J gene is TRBJ2-7, the V gene TRBV5-4; 8 positions agree with TRBD2. J lost 0 bases, V lost 3 bases, and 8 bases had no gene match. The CDR3 covers 16 residues. Germline V CDR1 and CDR2: SGHNT, YYREEE (reference sequence). The CDR3 reads CASSWGGGRSSYEQYF. DNA for the CDR3: TGTGCCAGCAGCTGGGGGGGCGGGAGGAGCTCCTACGAGCAGTACTTC.

The rearrangement uses TRBV4-2 and TRBJ2-1, with D possibly matching TRBD2 (5 bases). Germline lookup yields CDR1 LGHNA and CDR2 YNFKEQ. There are 14 residues in the CDR3. Trimming cost V 1 base and J 9 bases, with 13 bases left between them. The CDR3: CASSQANRRSEQFF. CDR3 DNA sequence: TGTGCCAGCAGCCAAGCGAATAGGAGGAGTGAGCAGTTCTTC.

The chain has TRBV28 and TRBJ1-2, with 9 nucleotides matching TRBD1. CDR1 MDHEN and CDR2 SYDVKM come from the germline V gene. The CDR3 is 15 residues long. V gave up 2 bases and J gave up 4 bases; unmatched junction bases: 5. The CDR3 loop is CASSLPQGQGYGYTF. CDR3 in DNA: TGTGCCAGCAGTTTACCCCAGGGACAGGGCTATGGCTACACCTTC.

This clone has a single count. V and J are TRBV19 and TRBJ2-7; D may be TRBD1 (5 bases). There are 14 residues in the CDR3. Trimming removed 0 bases from V and 3 bases from J, with 9 bases in between. Germline-derived CDR1 and CDR2 are LNHDA and SQIVND (reference sequence). CDR3 nucleotide sequence: TGTGCCAGTAGTATAGAGGGGCGTCACTACGAGCAGTACTTC. Its translation is CASSIEGRHYEQYF.

The chain carries TRBV5-6 and TRBJ1-1; D ambiguous. Trimming left V 0 bases short and J 6 bases short, with 3 bases between. Germline V lookup: CDR1 SGHDT, CDR2 YYEEEE. The CDR3 is made up of 11 amino acids. CDR3 protein: CASSLGPEAFF. The CDR3 region has the DNA TGTGCCAGCAGCTTGGGGCCTGAAGCTTTCTTT.

The chain recombines TRBV5-1 with TRBJ1-1; 7 nucleotides line up with TRBD1. The CDR3 sequence is 14 residues long. Germline loops: CDR1 SGHRS, CDR2 YFSETQ. V was clipped by 4 bases and J by 1 base; unmatched bases: 4. CDR3 nucleotides: TGCGCCAGCAGCAGGGGGACAGCGAACACTGAAGCTTTCTTT. As protein: CASSRGTANTEAFF.

This clone was detected a few times. This chain joins TRBV6-6 and TRBJ2-1, with D possibly TRBD1 on 5 matching bases. Trimming removed 7 bases from V and 7 bases from J, with 11 bases in between. Germline V gene sequence: CDR1 MNHNY, CDR2 SVGAGI (reference sequence). The CDR3 length is 12 residues. The CDR3 coding sequence is TGTGCCAGCACCTCCCCAGGGAATGAGCAGTTCTTC. Translated: CASTSPGNEQFF.

The count of this clone is one. This same CDR3 is encoded by further DNA sequences in the sample. The rearrangement uses TRBV2 and TRBJ2-5, with 10 positions matching TRBD1. The length of the CDR3 is 12 residues. Germline-derived CDR1 and CDR2 are SNHLY and FYNNEI. The V and J ends lost 6 bases and 5 bases, in that order; junction bases with no gene match: 0. CDR3 residues: CASRDRGETQYF. The CDR3 DNA reads TGTGCCAGCAGGGACAGGGGGGAGACCCAGTACTTC.

The chain uses TRBV7-6 and TRBJ2-5; the D gene is possibly TRBD2 (6 bases). The germline CDR1 and CDR2 sequences are SGHVS and FNYEAQ. V lost 1 base, J lost 5 bases, and 11 bases lay in between. The CDR3 runs to 14 residues. CDR3 DNA sequence: TGTGCCAGCAGCTTAGTTTATGGAGGGGAGACCCAGTACTTC. This codes for CASSLVYGGETQYF.

The V call is TRBV28, the J call TRBJ1-2; maybe TRBD1 (6 bases). This CDR3 spans 15 amino acids. CDR1 and CDR2 from the germline V gene are MDHEN and SYDVKM. V gave up 5 bases and J gave up 5 bases, with 18 bases separating them. CDR3 coding DNA: TGTGCCAGCAGTCCCGGGGGGGGCGAAAGGTATGGCTACACCTTC. Protein: CASSPGGGERYGYTF.

This chain's CDR3 is CASSPQQGYYEQYF. The DNA of the CDR3 is TGCGCCAGCAGCCCCCAACAGGGTTACTACGAGCAGTACTTC. The rearrangement joins TRBV5-1 to TRBJ2-7; a possible D gene is TRBD1 (6 bases). This CDR3 has 14 amino acids. Trimming shortened V by 4 bases and J by 3 bases, and 14 bases separated the two germline ends. Germline CDR1 and CDR2: SGHRS and YFSETQ.

The genes are TRBV6-6 and TRBJ2-3; no clear D gene. CDR3 length equals 12 residues. The germline V gene has CDR1 MNHNY and CDR2 SVGAGI (reference sequence). The V end was cut by 5 bases, the J end by 8 bases, with 11 bases between. In nucleotides, the CDR3 is TGTGCCAGCAGTGACGACTCCCTTACGCAGTATTTT. Translated, it gives CASSDDSLTQYF.

J is TRBJ2-7 and V is TRBV10-1, with TRBD2 matching over 10 bases. The ends lost 7 bases at V and 3 bases at J; junction bases unmatched: 9. This CDR3 has 15 amino acids. Germline CDR1 and CDR2: WNHNN and SYGVQD (reference sequence). CDR3 bases: TGCGCCAGCAACCGATCTAGCGGGAGCTACTACGAGCAGTACTTC. Amino acid sequence: CASNRSSGSYYEQYF.

V is TRBV5-1 and J is TRBJ2-5; D might be TRBD2 (5 bases). This CDR3 comprises 15 residues. Germline values: CDR1 SGHRS, CDR2 YFSETQ. V was shortened by 4 bases and J by 3 bases, with 16 bases between the two germline ends. Here the CDR3 DNA reads TGCGCCAGCAGCCCCTCCTCTGGGAGAGAAGAGACCCAGTACTTC. This gives the protein CASSPSSGREETQYF.

The rearrangement uses TRBV15 and TRBJ2-5; 9 nucleotides align to TRBD1. The CDR3 loop spans 17 amino acids. Looked up from germline, CDR1 is LNHNV and CDR2 is YYDKDF (reference sequence). V trimming: 2 bases; J trimming: 4 bases; junction bases outside the gene matches: 11. CDR3 sequence: CATSRPANTGGPETQYF. For the CDR3, the DNA is TGTGCCACCAGCAGACCAGCTAACACAGGGGGCCCAGAGACCCAGTACTTC.

V gene TRBV29-1 combines with J gene TRBJ1-6; TRBD1 aligns across 10 bases. Germline V gene sequence: CDR1 SQVTM, CDR2 ANQGSEA. Trimming took 6 bases from V and 6 from J; bases not matched to a gene: 5. The CDR3 totals 14 residues. Here the CDR3 DNA reads TGCAGCGTGACGGGACAGGGGATTAATTCACCCCTCCACTTT. Translation: CSVTGQGINSPLHF.

The V and J genes are TRBV29-1 and TRBJ2-7, with D possibly matching TRBD1 (5 bases). This CDR3 comprises 13 residues. Germline CDR1 is SQVTM and CDR2 is ANQGSEA. The V and J ends lost 3 bases and 4 bases respectively, with 13 bases between them. The CDR3 here is CSVDTGQRYEQYF. CDR3 nucleotides: TGCAGCGTTGACACTGGACAAAGGTACGAGCAGTACTTC.

V and J are TRBV15 and TRBJ2-7; 8 nucleotides line up with TRBD2. V lost 4 bases and J lost 3; bases outside the gene matches: 8. Germline V lookup: CDR1 LNHNV, CDR2 YYDKDF (reference sequence). CDR3 size: 15 residues. The CDR3 sequence is CATSTSTGTSYEQYF. CDR3 nucleotide sequence: TGTGCCACCAGCACAAGCACCGGGACTAGCTACGAGCAGTACTTC. The full variable domain, its missing parts supplied by reference TRBV15 and TRBJ2-7, is DAMVIQNPRYQVTQFGKPVTLSCSQTLNHNVMYWYQQKSSQAPKLLFHYYDKDFNNEADTPDNFQSRRPNTSFCFLDIRSPGLGDTAMYLCATSTSTGTSYEQYFGPGTRLTVT.